These 12 T cell receptor beta chains came from one sample sequenced in a study of T cell clones after liver transplantation. Only in-frame clones appear in the TCRdb table, and some are missing; sequencing was by immunoSEQ multiplex PCR. This table has more than 100,000 clones, 84% appearing once. Sequences were derived from CD4+ T cells from blood, sampled around 44 months after liver transplant. The receptors originated from a human patient who received a liver transplant. Certain T cells may be donor cells from the graft.

This chain connects TRBV28 to TRBJ2-2, with 8 bases matching TRBD1. The CDR3 length is 18 residues. V lost 1 base to trimming and J lost 3 bases; unmatched junction nucleotides: 10. CDR1 and CDR2 (germline): MDHEN, SYDVKM. CDR3 sequence: CASSLYPPGQGYTGELFF. The DNA for the CDR3 is TGTGCCAGCAGTTTATACCCCCCAGGACAGGGTTACACCGGGGAGCTGTTTTTT. The whole variable domain, filled in from reference TRBV28 and TRBJ2-2, reads DVKVTQSSRYLVKRTGEKVFLECVQDMDHENMFWYRQDPGLGLRLIYFSYDVKMKEKGDIPEGYSVSREKKERFSLILESASTNQTSMYLCASSLYPPGQGYTGELFFGEGSRLTVL.

By proportion, this clone is medium-sized. The V and J genes are TRBV18 and TRBJ1-1, with 7 bases identical to TRBD1. The V segment lost 2 bases and the J segment 4 bases; nucleotides outside the gene matches: 10. This CDR3 comprises 16 residues. Germline CDR1 KGHSH, CDR2 LQKENI. The CDR3 reads CASSPWDSSGGTEAFF. The CDR3 coding sequence is TGTGCCAGCTCACCATGGGACAGCTCGGGTGGCACTGAAGCTTTCTTT.

The chain uses TRBV5-1 and TRBJ2-7; no clear D. Germline assignment: CDR1 SGHRS and CDR2 YFSETQ. The CDR3 length is 14 residues. Trimming removed 0 bases at V and 1 base at J, with 8 bases between. CDR3 in DNA: TGCGCCAGCAGCTTGGCCGCCGAGTCCTACGAGCAGTACTTC. Protein sequence: CASSLAAESYEQYF. The whole variable domain, filled in from reference TRBV5-1 and TRBJ2-7, reads KAGVTQTPRYLIKTRGQQVTLSCSPISGHRSVSWYQQTPGQGLQFLFEYFSETQRNKGNFPGRFSGRQFSNSRSEMNVSTLELGDSALYLCASSLAAESYEQYFGPGTRLTVT.

This chain uses TRBV28 with TRBJ2-3, with a weak D call TRBD1 (5 bases). V lost 8 bases and J 4 bases, leaving 16 bases between the germline ends. From germline, CDR1 is MDHEN and CDR2 SYDVKM. The CDR3 is made up of 14 amino acids. The CDR3 DNA reads as TGTGCCAGCGCTACAGGTGACAGTCCAGATACGCAGTATTTT. This gives the protein CASATGDSPDTQYF.

This clone was seen a few times. The J gene is TRBJ1-1, the V gene TRBV19; maybe TRBD1 (6 bases). Deletions cut 4 bases from V and 1 base from J, with 10 bases between. CDR1 is LNHDA, CDR2 SQIVND, per germline (reference sequence). This CDR3 is built from 14 residues. The CDR3 nucleotides read TGTGCCAGTAGTAACAGGGCCTCGAACACTGAAGCTTTCTTT. Its protein is CASSNRASNTEAFF.

V is TRBV7-9 and J is TRBJ1-2; 7 positions match TRBD1. This CDR3 is 16 amino acids long. With V trimmed by 2 bases and J by 7 bases, 13 bases remained unmatched. Per germline, CDR1 SEHNR and CDR2 FQNEAQ (reference sequence). The CDR3 protein is CASSLTGDRVFSGYTF. CDR3 sequence (DNA): TGTGCCAGCAGCTTAACGGGCGACAGGGTTTTTTCTGGCTACACCTTC.

The chain has TRBV7-3 and TRBJ2-3, with TRBD2 identical over 11 bases. The CDR3 runs to 15 residues. Per germline, CDR1 SGHTA and CDR2 FQGTGA. J gave up 6 bases and V 5 bases, and 7 bases lay outside the gene matches. For the CDR3, the DNA is TGTGCCAGCAGCCTCCCGACTAGCGGGGCCGATACGCAGTATTTT. It is translated as CASSLPTSGADTQYF. The full variable domain, its missing parts supplied by reference TRBV7-3 and TRBJ2-3, is GAGVSQTPSNKVTEKGKYVELRCDPISGHTALYWYRQSLGQGPEFLIYFQGTGAADDSGLPNDRFFAVRPEGSVSTLKIQRTERGDSAVYLCASSLPTSGADTQYFGPGTRLTVL.

The chain links TRBV7-2 to TRBJ2-7; D unclear. The V end was cut by 4 bases, the J end by 1 base, with 11 bases between. CDR3 length: 14 residues. Germline values: CDR1 SGHTA, CDR2 FQGNSA. The CDR3 nucleotides are TGTGCCAGCAGCTCCTTTCTACAGTCCTACGAGCAGTACTTC. It translates to CASSSFLQSYEQYF.

This sequence joins TRBV7-2 and TRBJ2-1, with 10 bases lining up with TRBD2. The germline V gene has CDR1 SGHTA and CDR2 FQGNSA. J lost 5 bases, V lost 1 base, and 11 bases had no gene match. CDR3 length: 18 amino acids. The CDR3 loop is CASSLGRRLAGGHNEQFF. The CDR3 region has the DNA TGTGCCAGCAGCTTAGGTAGACGCTTAGCGGGGGGACACAATGAGCAGTTCTTC. Looking up the rest from reference TRBV7-2 and TRBJ2-1 gives the full variable domain: GAGVSQSPSNKVTEKGKDVELRCDPISGHTALYWYRQSLGQGLEFLIYFQGNSAPDKSGLPSDRFSAERTGGSVSTLTIQRTQQEDSAVYLCASSLGRRLAGGHNEQFFGPGTRLTVL.

V and J are TRBV7-2 and TRBJ2-2, with D unclear. CDR1 is SGHTA and CDR2 is FQGNSA in the germline V gene. The CDR3 consists of 16 residues. Between the trimmed V and J ends, which lost 1 base and 3 bases, there was a span of 12 bases. CDR3 nucleotides: TGTGCCAGCAGCTTAGTAAGGTCCCGTCACACCGGGGAGCTGTTTTTT. Translation gives CASSLVRSRHTGELFF.

This clone was counted only a few times. The genes are TRBV7-2 and TRBJ1-5; maybe TRBD1 (6 bases). The CDR3 is made up of 14 amino acids. Germline CDR1 and CDR2: SGHTA and FQGNSA. V was clipped by 6 bases and J by 7 bases, with 16 bases between them. In nucleotides, the CDR3 is TGTGCCAGCAGACTAACAGGGAGGGGGCAGCCCCAGCATTTT. Amino acid sequence: CASRLTGRGQPQHF.

In this sample, this clone turned up a few times. The chain joins TRBV7-3 to TRBJ2-3; D not resolved. This CDR3 region has 16 residues. CDR1 SGHTA and CDR2 FQGTGA come from the germline V gene. The germline V and J ends were trimmed by 2 bases and 1 base, with 13 bases remaining between them. CDR3 loop: CASSLLGSSGTDTQYF. The CDR3 region has the DNA TGTGCCAGCAGCTTACTGGGTAGCTCAGGCACAGATACGCAGTATTTT.